This T cell receptor (beta chain) was retrieved from a study of shared clonotypes between healthy human individuals (dated by TCRdb to between 2020 and 2021). Notes on the research overall: The cohort comprised a couple of women and a few men aged 18 to 49 years. For each donor, CD4 naive and CD4 memory were each given three plates, CD8 naive was given two plates, and CD8 memory was given one plate. Between about 0.8 and 8.9 billion PBMCs per donor were obtained by leukapheresis. Different laboratories and diverse techniques were used to prepare libraries and sequence TCR repertoires, to increase sequencing depth and limit assay-specific biases. Blood TCR repertoires of four to six healthy adults were deeply sequenced to estimate repertoire size and the extent of clonotype sharing between individuals. Study-wide conclusions, independent of this receptor: Because the study included a small number of donors, the genetic and exposure-history diversity represented was limited. Incomplete sequencing was indicated by rarefaction of sorted-subset datasets, despite the large sequencing depth. Sampling was restricted to blood, and TCR repertoires in tissue are likely to differ from TCR repertoires in blood. Larger estimated clonotype richness was generally found for naive subsets than for memory subsets. Based on pairwise subsampling, the degree of clonotype sharing among donors was expected to be affected by sequencing depth. Sharing across a few donors was observed for about 4.8% of naive CD4, around 3.5% of naive CD8, 2% to 2.5% of memory CD4, and 0.4% of memory CD8 clonotypes. Compared with non-shared clonotypes, the clonotypes found in all four sorted-subset donors had higher generation probabilities.

Using the deep immunoSEQ assay, multiplex PCR amplified TCR CDR3 regions from genomic DNA. Extracted genomic DNA from each cell subset was spread evenly across all wells of several immunoSEQ 96-well plates, with each plate serving as a replicate. Each replicate PCR for sorted subsets received roughly 200 ng genomic DNA, equal to about 30,000 T cell genomes. Purified libraries were measured with a Qubit 3.0 fluorometer, size-checked on a Bioanalyzer 2100, and measured again with the KAPA Library Quantification kit. Every immunoSEQ 96-well plate was sequenced on a dedicated single-read 150-cycle Illumina NextSeq 550 flow cell. Under the source paper's analysis protocol: The immunoSEQ output contained only junctional sequences without quality scores, so filtering could not match that applied to full-length reads. To assign V/J genes and CDR3, sequences were annotated against IMGT germline references using PyIR, a Python wrapper for IgBLAST v1.9. Reads with weak V/J assignments (E-value above 1e-6), missing CDR3, stop codons, out-of-frame junctions, or ambiguous translated residues were removed. A V3J clonotype was defined by an identical inferred V gene, J gene, and CDR3 amino acid sequence. Percentage overlap between repertoires was calculated by dividing the number of shared unique clonotypes by the size of the smaller repertoire. Three approaches were used to assess repertoire richness: RTK rarefaction, the Chao1 estimator, and Recon v2.1 estimates of unobserved clonotypes. OLGA was used to compute generation probabilities for all TCRbeta clonotypes that the gDNA method yielded from a handful of donors. The table was pulled from immuneACCESS by TCRdb, which kept in-frame rearrangements only. Such tables lose some clones; where checked, under half of the loss comes from unresolved V genes, and the rest has no known cause. V, J and clone size are those of that table, while D and trimming were read from the DNA. The sample contains some 2 million clones, approximately 94% of them found a single time. The leading ten clones occupy 0.85% to 1.2% of the sample.

CD8 naive samples consisted of CD45RO-negative cells that were positively selected for CCR7, yielding a CD45RA+CCR7+ population without TemRA cells. The donors were healthy, HIV-negative adults with no recently reported acute infections or vaccinations. Every donor was a Caucasian adult living in Nashville, Tennessee, USA. Blood was collected by leukapheresis, and PBMCs were isolated by Ficoll-Histopaque density gradient centrifugation and then cryopreserved in liquid nitrogen vapor phase. Analytical flow cytometry was used to check the purity and quantity of each magnetically sorted T cell population. Each sorted fraction had its genomic DNA isolated and then quantified by UV absorbance on a Nanodrop 2000c. A remark on this clone: Its cognate antigen has yet to be identified. No much larger clone exists at a distance of one base, and base qualities are not known.

CDR1 and CDR2, looked up from the germline V gene, are MDHEN and SYDVKM. Here V drops 3 bases and J drops 6 bases, and the junction holds 4 bases not matched to any gene. From the cysteine through the phenylalanine, the CDR3 covers 14 amino acids. Of the read, only the CDR3 DNA is kept; its 42 bases are in frame from base 1. Source material: naive CD8+ T cells sorted from blood. The meaning of the sample's cell subset or site label: CD45RA+CCR7+. The sequence derives from a young man in good health. The V and J genes are TRBV28 and TRBJ2-2; 7 bases in between match TRBD1. CDR3 protein: CASSLVQGAGELFF. The DNA sequence follows: TGTGCCAGCAGTTTGGTTCAGGGGGCCGGGGAGCTGTTTTTT. The full variable domain, completed from the reference TRBV28 and TRBJ2-2 proteins outside the CDR3, reads DVKVTQSSRYLVKRTGEKVFLECVQDMDHENMFWYRQDPGLGLRLIYFSYDVKMKEKGDIPEGYSVSREKKERFSLILESASTNQTSMYLCASSLVQGAGELFFGEGSRLTVL.